Listed below are T cell receptor beta chains from one sample, sequenced in a study of T-cell memory formation after mild COVID-19. From the 5' RACE reads, TCRdb called clonotypes with MiXCR, one entry per CDR3 protein. The data show about 540,000 distinct CDR3 sequences, approximately 20% seen once. Sequencing was performed on PBMCs or a T cell subset sorted from them (not recorded which). The receptors here all came from an adult woman who had mild COVID-19 (a few samples of this study predate the infection). Cell type and time point are not known. The CDR3 runs from the conserved cysteine through the conserved F or W. The order of the fields is clone size, V gene, CDR3 protein. Rows may omit the clone size; those that give it use once, few, many or a size class.

few TRBV12-3/TRBV12-4 CASSSPSPGELFF
- TRBV27 CASSFRGLMGPAGEQFF
- TRBV6-1 CASSSRQTRNRETQYF
- TRBV4-2 CASSQVRFRLTYNEQFF
few TRBV27 CASSTPRGEAFF
many TRBV5-4 CASSPSSGGYQETQYF
many TRBV5-4 CAVGGSYLQETQYF
few TRBV5-6 CASSSGLTGGSTDTQYF
few TRBV30 CAWSEYQGSYYGYTF
- TRBV25-1 CASSSGIAGELFF
- TRBV5-1 CASSSPDRFSYNEQFF
- TRBV13 CASSFYPGVGGYTF
few TRBV7-3 CASSPGVSYQETQYF
- TRBV5-1 CASSLSTVNEAFF
few TRBV5-6 CASSSGTTNTGELFF
few TRBV7-9 CASSWGLAGAGSYEQYF
- TRBV18 CASSPPQGQNTEAFF
many TRBV4-1 CASSQESRGGTEAFF
- TRBV12-3/TRBV12-4 CASTLSRAKGTDTQYF
few TRBV24-1 CATSGAVQETQYF
- TRBV5-1 CASSLVGLAGATNTGELFF
few TRBV28 CASNEGSAGGGYEQYF
few TRBV10-3 CAISEGQETQYF
- TRBV18 CASLDRGDGHEQFF
few TRBV3-1 CASSQERVAYNEQFF
few TRBV12-3/TRBV12-4 CASSPGGSTGTAKNIQYF